This T cell receptor (beta chain) appears in the sequencing data of a study of blood T cells in healthy people across ages. Germline assignment: CDR1 MNHEY and CDR2 SVGAGI. The CDR3 contains 13 residues. The V end was cut by 2 bases, the J end by 5 bases, with 9 bases between. The use of a sample-barcoded 5' primer and a J-beta primer mix characterized a second PCR of about 7 to 12 cycles. TCRdb re-called the 5' RACE reads with MiXCR, one entry per CDR3 protein. The sample has 1.5 million to 1.9 million distinct CDR3 sequences, 35% to 45% seen once. In the case of this clonotype: Its antigen is currently unknown.

The study, taken as a whole, reports: It was the long-lived donors that had more naive CD4+ cells and higher diversity than aged donors.

The specimen was blood. This chain links TRBV6-5 with TRBJ1-1; D ambiguous. The sequence derives from a woman younger than 35 in good health. CDR3 coding DNA: TGTGCCAGCAGTTACAATAAGGGAACTGAAGCTTTCTTT. Translated: CASSYNKGTEAFF.